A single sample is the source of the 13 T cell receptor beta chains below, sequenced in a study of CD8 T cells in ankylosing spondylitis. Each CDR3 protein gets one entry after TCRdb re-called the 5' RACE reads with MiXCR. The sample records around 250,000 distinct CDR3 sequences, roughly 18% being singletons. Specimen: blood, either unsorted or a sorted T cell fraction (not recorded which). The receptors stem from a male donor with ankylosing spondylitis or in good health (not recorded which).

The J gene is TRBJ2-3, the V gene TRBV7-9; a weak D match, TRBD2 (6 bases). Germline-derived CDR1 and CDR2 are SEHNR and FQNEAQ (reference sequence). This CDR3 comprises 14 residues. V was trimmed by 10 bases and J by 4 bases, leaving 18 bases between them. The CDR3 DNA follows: TGTGCCACCTCCTCCGGCGGGATACCAGATACGCAGTATTTT. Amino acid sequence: CATSSGGIPDTQYF. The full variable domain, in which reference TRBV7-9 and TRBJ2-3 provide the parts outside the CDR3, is DTGVSQNPRHKITKRGQNVTFRCDPISEHNRLYWYRQTLGQGPEFLTYFQNEAQLEKSRLLSDRFSAERPKGSFSTLEIQRTEQGDSAMYLCATSSGGIPDTQYFGPGTRLTVL.

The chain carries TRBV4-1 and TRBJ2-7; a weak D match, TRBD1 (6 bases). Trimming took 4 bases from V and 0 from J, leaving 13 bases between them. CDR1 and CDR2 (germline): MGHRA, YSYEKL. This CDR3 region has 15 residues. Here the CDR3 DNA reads TGCGCCAGCAGCCCAGGCCGGGACAACTCCTACGAGCAGTACTTC. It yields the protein CASSPGRDNSYEQYF.

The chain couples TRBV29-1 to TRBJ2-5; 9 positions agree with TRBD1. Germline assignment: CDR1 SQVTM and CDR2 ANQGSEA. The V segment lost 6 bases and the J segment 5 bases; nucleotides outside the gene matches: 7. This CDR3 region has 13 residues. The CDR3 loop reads CSVSDRGGETQYF. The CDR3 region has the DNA TGCAGCGTCTCGGACAGGGGCGGGGAGACCCAGTACTTC.

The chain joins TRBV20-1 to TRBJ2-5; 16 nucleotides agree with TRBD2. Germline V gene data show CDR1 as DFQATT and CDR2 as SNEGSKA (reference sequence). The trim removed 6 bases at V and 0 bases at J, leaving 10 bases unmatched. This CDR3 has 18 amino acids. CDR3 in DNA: TGCAGTGCGGGGACTAGCGGGAGGGAATATAAGTACCAAGAGACCCAGTACTTC. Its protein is CSAGTSGREYKYQETQYF.

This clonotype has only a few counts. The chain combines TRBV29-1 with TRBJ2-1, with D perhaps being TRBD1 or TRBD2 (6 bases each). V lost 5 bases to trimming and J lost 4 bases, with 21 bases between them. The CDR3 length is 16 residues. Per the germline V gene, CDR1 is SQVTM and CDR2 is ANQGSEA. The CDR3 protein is CSVWSPGGGIYNEQFF. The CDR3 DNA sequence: TGCAGCGTTTGGTCTCCAGGAGGGGGAATTTACAATGAGCAGTTCTTC.

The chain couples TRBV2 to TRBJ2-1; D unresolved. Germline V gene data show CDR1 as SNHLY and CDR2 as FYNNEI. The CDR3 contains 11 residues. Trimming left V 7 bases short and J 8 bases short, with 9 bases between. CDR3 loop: CASILADEQFF. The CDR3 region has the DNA TGTGCCAGCATATTGGCGGATGAGCAGTTCTTC.

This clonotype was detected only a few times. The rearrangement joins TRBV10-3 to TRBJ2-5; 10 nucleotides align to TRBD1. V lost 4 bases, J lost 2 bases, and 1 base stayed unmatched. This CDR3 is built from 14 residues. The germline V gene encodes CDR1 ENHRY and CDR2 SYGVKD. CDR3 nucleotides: TGTGCCATCAGTGGGGGACAGGGGCAAGAGACCCAGTACTTC. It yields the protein CAISGGQGQETQYF.

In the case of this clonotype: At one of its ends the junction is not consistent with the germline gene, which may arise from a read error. The CDR3 DNA reads TGCAGCGTGTTCATCGACGATCAGTACTTC. This gives the protein CSVFIDDQYF. The V and J genes are TRBV29-1 and TRBJ2-7; D ambiguous. Per germline, CDR1 SQVTM and CDR2 ANQGSEA. CDR3 length: 10 amino acids.

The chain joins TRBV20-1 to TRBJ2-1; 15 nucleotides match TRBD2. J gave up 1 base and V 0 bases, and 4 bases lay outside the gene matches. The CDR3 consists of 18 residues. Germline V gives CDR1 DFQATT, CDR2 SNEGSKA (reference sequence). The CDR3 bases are TGCAGTGCTAGAGATCGGGGACTAGCGGGAGGATCCTACAATGAGCAGTTCTTC. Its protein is CSARDRGLAGGSYNEQFF.

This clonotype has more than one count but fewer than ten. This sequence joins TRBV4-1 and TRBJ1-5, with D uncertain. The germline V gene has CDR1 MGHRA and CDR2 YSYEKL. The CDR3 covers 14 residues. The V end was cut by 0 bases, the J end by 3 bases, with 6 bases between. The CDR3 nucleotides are TGCGCCAGCAGCCAAGACGGGAACAATCAGCCCCAGCATTTT. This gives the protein CASSQDGNNQPQHF.

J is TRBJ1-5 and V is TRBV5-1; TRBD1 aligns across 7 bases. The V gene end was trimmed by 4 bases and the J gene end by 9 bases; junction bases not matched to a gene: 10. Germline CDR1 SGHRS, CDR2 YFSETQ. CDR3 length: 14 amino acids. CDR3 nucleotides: TGCGCCAGCAGCCCCGGACAGGTTGGTGGGCCCCAGCATTTT. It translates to CASSPGQVGGPQHF.

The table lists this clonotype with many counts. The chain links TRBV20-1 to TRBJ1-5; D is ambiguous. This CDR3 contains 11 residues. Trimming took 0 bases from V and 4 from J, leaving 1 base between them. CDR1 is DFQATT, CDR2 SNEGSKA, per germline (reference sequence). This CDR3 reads CSARENQPQHF. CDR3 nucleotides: TGCAGTGCTAGAGAGAATCAGCCCCAGCATTTT.

The DNA for the CDR3 is TGTGCCAGCAGTGACTCTTTAACTAGCGGGAGTGGAGAGCAGTTCTTC. Translating it yields CASSDSLTSGSGEQFF. This chain joins TRBV6-4 and TRBJ2-1; 11 nucleotides line up with TRBD2. J was trimmed by 10 bases and V by 0 bases; bases with no gene match: 8. This CDR3 is 16 amino acids long. CDR1 and CDR2 (germline): MRHNA, SNTAGT.